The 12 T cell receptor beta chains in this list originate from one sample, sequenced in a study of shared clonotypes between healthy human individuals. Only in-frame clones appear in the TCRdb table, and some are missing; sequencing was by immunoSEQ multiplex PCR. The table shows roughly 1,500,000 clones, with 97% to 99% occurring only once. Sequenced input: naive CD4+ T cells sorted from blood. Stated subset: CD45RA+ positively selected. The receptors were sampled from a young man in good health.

DNA for the CDR3: TGTGCCAGCAGTGAGCTCGGGGCTGGTTCCTACGAGCAGTACTTC. Encoded protein: CASSELGAGSYEQYF. V and J are TRBV6-1 and TRBJ2-7; D may match TRBD1 or TRBD2 (5 bases each). Germline V gene data show CDR1 as MNHNS and CDR2 as SASEGT. V was trimmed by 3 bases and J by 1 base, leaving 13 bases between them. The CDR3 length is 15 residues.

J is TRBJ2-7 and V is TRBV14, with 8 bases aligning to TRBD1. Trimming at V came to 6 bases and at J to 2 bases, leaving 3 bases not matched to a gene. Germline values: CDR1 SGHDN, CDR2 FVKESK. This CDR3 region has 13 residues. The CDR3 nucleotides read TGTGCCAGCAGGTTACAGGGGGCCTACGAGCAGTACTTC. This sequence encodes CASRLQGAYEQYF.

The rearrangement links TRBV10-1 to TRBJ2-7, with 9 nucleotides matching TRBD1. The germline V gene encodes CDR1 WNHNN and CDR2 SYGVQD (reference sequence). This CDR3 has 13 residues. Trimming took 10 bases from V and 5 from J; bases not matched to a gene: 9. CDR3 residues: CATSGTGRDEQYF. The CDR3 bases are TGCGCCACCTCCGGGACAGGGAGAGACGAGCAGTACTTC.

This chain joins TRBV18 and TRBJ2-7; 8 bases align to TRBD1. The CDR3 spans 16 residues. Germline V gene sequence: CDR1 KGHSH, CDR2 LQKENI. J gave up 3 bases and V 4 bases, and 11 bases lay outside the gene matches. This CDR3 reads CASSQSLAGGFYEQYF. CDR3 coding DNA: TGTGCCAGCTCACAATCATTGGCAGGGGGCTTCTACGAGCAGTACTTC. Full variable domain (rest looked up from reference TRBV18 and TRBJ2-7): NAGVMQNPRHLVRRRGQEARLRCSPMKGHSHVYWYRQLPEEGLKFMVYLQKENIIDESGMPKERFSAEFPKEGPSILRIQQVVRGDSAAYFCASSQSLAGGFYEQYFGPGTRLTVT.

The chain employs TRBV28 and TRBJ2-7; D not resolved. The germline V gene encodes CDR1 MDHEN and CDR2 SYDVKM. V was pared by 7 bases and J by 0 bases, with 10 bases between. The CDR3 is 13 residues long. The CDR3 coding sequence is TGTGCCAGCAATAAGGGTAGCTCCTACGAGCAGTACTTC. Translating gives CASNKGSSYEQYF.

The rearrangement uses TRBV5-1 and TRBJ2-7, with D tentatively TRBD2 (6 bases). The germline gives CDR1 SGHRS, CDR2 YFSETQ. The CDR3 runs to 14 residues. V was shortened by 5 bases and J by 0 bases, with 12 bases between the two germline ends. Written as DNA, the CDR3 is TGCGCCAGCAGTCGGGACGGGAGCTCCTACGAGCAGTACTTC. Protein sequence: CASSRDGSSYEQYF.

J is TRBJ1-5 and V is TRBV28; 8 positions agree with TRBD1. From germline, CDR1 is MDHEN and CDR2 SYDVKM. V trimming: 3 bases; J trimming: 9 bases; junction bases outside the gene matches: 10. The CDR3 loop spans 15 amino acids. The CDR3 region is CASSFLDRADRPQHF. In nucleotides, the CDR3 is TGTGCCAGCAGTTTCCTGGACAGGGCGGATCGGCCCCAGCATTTT.

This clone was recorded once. In DNA, the CDR3 is TGTGCCAGCAGCTTACTCGCGGGAGGCACCGGGGAGCTGTTTTTT. Translation gives CASSLLAGGTGELFF. The gene calls are TRBV7-3 and TRBJ2-2, with 8 bases aligning to TRBD2. The V gene end was trimmed by 2 bases and the J gene end by 4 bases; junction bases not matched to a gene: 3. Germline V gives CDR1 SGHTA, CDR2 FQGTGA. The length of the CDR3 is 15 residues.

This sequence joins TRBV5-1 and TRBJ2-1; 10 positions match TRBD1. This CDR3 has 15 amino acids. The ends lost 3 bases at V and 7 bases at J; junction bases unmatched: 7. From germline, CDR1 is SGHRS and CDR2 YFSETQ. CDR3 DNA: TGCGCCAGCAGCTCCACGGGACAGGGGATAAATGAGCAGTTCTTC. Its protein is CASSSTGQGINEQFF. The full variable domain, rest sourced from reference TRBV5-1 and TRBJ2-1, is KAGVTQTPRYLIKTRGQQVTLSCSPISGHRSVSWYQQTPGQGLQFLFEYFSETQRNKGNFPGRFSGRQFSNSRSEMNVSTLELGDSALYLCASSSTGQGINEQFFGPGTRLTVL.

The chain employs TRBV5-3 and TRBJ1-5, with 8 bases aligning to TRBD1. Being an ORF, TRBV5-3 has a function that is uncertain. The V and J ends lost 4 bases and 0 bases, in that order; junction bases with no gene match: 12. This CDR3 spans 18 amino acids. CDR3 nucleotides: TGTGCCAGAAGCATAAACCGGGACAGGCCATATAGCAATCAGCCCCAGCATTTT. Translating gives CARSINRDRPYSNQPQHF.

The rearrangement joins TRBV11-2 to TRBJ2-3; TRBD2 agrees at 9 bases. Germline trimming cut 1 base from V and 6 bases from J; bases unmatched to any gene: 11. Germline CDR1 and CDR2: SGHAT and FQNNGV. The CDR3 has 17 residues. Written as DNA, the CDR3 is TGTGCCAGCAGCTTAGGGCGCGGGAGGGGAAGAGGGGATACGCAGTATTTT. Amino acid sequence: CASSLGRGRGRGDTQYF.

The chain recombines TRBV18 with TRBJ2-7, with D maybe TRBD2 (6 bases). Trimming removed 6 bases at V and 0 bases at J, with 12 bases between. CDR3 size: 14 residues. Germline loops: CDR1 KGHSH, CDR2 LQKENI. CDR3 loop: CASSSRGISYEQYF. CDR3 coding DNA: TGTGCCAGCTCGTCCCGGGGGATCTCCTACGAGCAGTACTTC.